This TCR beta chain was found in a study of CD8 T cells in Susac syndrome. The CDR3 runs to 15 residues. Trimming removed 3 bases from V and 11 bases from J; junction bases left unmatched: 12. The germline gives CDR1 SGHTA, CDR2 FQGNSA. Reverse transcription of roughly 0.45 to 1 ug RNA was performed with random hexamers. The CDR3 of TCR beta was amplified by immunoSEQ multiplex PCR across 54 Vbeta and 13 Jbeta. TCRdb reanalysed the immunoSEQ multiplex PCR reads using MiXCR and keeps one entry per CDR3 protein. The table has 180,000 or so distinct CDR3 sequences, 90% to 95% seen once. CD8+ and CD4+ T cells from blood underwent TCR beta sequencing, which was carried out in a high-throughput format. Healthy donors were controls matched for age and sex. TEMRA cells were enriched by FACS, and CD4+ and CD8+ T cells were negatively isolated.

The receptor comes from a human donor in good health. Sequencing was carried out using CD4+ T cells from PBMCs. V gene TRBV7-2 combines with J gene TRBJ2-1; 8 bases match TRBD2. CDR3 region: CASSFDGGAGLKQFF. CDR3 in DNA: TGTGCCAGCAGCTTCGACGGGGGGGCCGGGCTGAAGCAGTTCTTC.